This T cell receptor beta chain was profiled in a study of blood T cell repertoires in COVID-19. The wider study: PBMCs, B-cell-depleted T cells, or T cells provided the cDNA or gDNA that made up the material.

V lost 7 bases to trimming and J lost 5 bases, with 12 bases between them. The CDR3 runs to 11 residues. Germline CDR1 reads DFQATT; CDR2 reads SNEGSKA (reference sequence). TCRdb keeps only in-frame clones here, not all; method: immunoSEQ multiplex PCR. The sample lists 100,000 to 150,000 clones, roughly 79% seen once, with more than 20% in the top ten. The origin of this receptor is a human donor in a cohort sampled during active COVID-19. The specimen was peripheral blood. V usage is TRBV20-1 and J usage is TRBJ2-7; D gene ambiguous. As DNA, the CDR3 is TGCAGTGTTCACTTCAGCGACGAGCAGTACTTC. It specifies CSVHFSDEQYF.